The 23 T cell receptor beta chains below were found in one sample sequenced in a study of blood T cells in healthy people across ages. A second 7 to 11 cycle PCR used barcoded and J-beta primers. Via MiXCR, TCRdb re-called the 5' RACE reads, giving one row per CDR3 protein. The sample holds fewer than 600,000 distinct CDR3 sequences; approximately 26% are singletons and the top ten take 3% to 4%. Separately, the same data were catalogued under a study of T cells of mothers and their children.

The sequenced sample was blood. The receptors here all came from a boy aged 2 to 9 in good health.

This clonotype was observed a handful of times. V usage is TRBV24-1 and J usage is TRBJ1-3; tentatively, D is TRBD1 (6 bases). The CDR3 runs 15 residues. Germline V gene data show CDR1 as KGHDR and CDR2 as SFDVKD. Between the trimmed V and J ends, which lost 9 bases and 4 bases, there was a span of 18 bases. Here the CDR3 reads CATSGTGNFGNTIYF. The CDR3 DNA reads as TGTGCCACCTCCGGTACAGGGAACTTCGGAAACACCATATATTTT.

The J gene is TRBJ2-7, the V gene TRBV12-5; 12 bases match TRBD1. Unmatched junction bases numbered 6, after V lost 5 bases and J lost 7 bases. Germline CDR1 LGHNT, CDR2 FRNRAP. This CDR3 is built from 14 residues. The DNA of the CDR3 is TGTGCTAGTGGTCCGGGACAGGGGGCCGAAGAGCAGTACTTC. Protein: CASGPGQGAEEQYF.

The chain links TRBV14 to TRBJ2-1; D possibly corresponds to TRBD1 (5 bases). Trimming left V 0 bases short and J 9 bases short, with 18 bases between. This CDR3 has 16 amino acids. Germline assignment: CDR1 SGHDN and CDR2 FVKESK. The CDR3 DNA is TGTGCCAGCAGCCAAGATGCTATAGGGGTAGGCGGTGAGCAGTTCTTC. The encoded protein is CASSQDAIGVGGEQFF.

This clonotype was observed a few times. The chain couples TRBV4-1 to TRBJ2-1; 7 bases are a match to TRBD2. The CDR3 is 17 amino acids. Germline CDR1 reads MGHRA; CDR2 reads YSYEKL. V was clipped by 0 bases and J by 0 bases; unmatched bases: 5. The CDR3 is CASSQDAGESSYNEQFF. CDR3 DNA sequence: TGCGCCAGCAGCCAAGATGCGGGAGAGAGCTCCTACAATGAGCAGTTCTTC.

This chain uses TRBV2 with TRBJ2-7; D is unclear. V was cut by 6 bases and J by 3 bases, with 6 bases left in between. The CDR3 is 11 amino acids. In germline, CDR1 is SNHLY, CDR2 FYNNEI. The DNA of the CDR3 is TGTGCCAGCAGGAGATTCTACGAGCAGTACTTC. This sequence encodes CASRRFYEQYF. Full variable domain (remainder filled in from reference TRBV2 and TRBJ2-7): EPEVTQTPSHQVTQMGQEVILRCVPISNHLYFYWYRQILGQKVEFLVSFYNNEISEKSEIFDDQFSVERPDGSNFTLKIRSTKLEDSAMYFCASRRFYEQYFGPGTRLTVT.

This rearrangement joins TRBV7-2 to TRBJ2-5, with 10 bases fitting TRBD2. Germline V gives CDR1 SGHTA, CDR2 FQGNSA. V shed 5 bases, J shed 4 bases, and the junction held 13 bases outside the gene matches. This CDR3 spans 17 amino acids. The CDR3 DNA sequence: TGTGCCAGCAGCCCGGGGCCGGCTAGCGGGAGCGGAGAGACCCAGTACTTC. Translated: CASSPGPASGSGETQYF.

The chain links TRBV4-3 to TRBJ2-7, with D tentatively TRBD2 (5 bases). The germline V gene encodes CDR1 LGHNA and CDR2 YSLEER. The CDR3 length is 15 residues. Trimming stripped 2 bases from V and 4 bases from J, with 15 bases between. CDR3 loop: CASSQRAGGTYEQYF. CDR3 nucleotide sequence: TGCGCCAGCAGCCAACGGGCGGGCGGAACTTACGAGCAGTACTTC.

This clonotype has more than one count but fewer than ten. The V call is TRBV27, the J call TRBJ1-2; a weak D match, TRBD1 (6 bases). CDR3 length: 16 amino acids. The germline V and J ends were trimmed by 0 bases and 3 bases, with 14 bases remaining between them. Germline V gene sequence: CDR1 MNHEY, CDR2 SMNVEV (reference sequence). Written as DNA, the CDR3 is TGTGCCAGCAGTTTATCGACAGGTCTCAATCACTATGGCTACACCTTC. As protein: CASSLSTGLNHYGYTF.

This chain joins TRBV20-1 and TRBJ2-1; TRBD2 matches 7 bases. Unmatched junction bases numbered 10, after V lost 0 bases and J lost 5 bases. The CDR3 has 16 residues. Germline V gene sequence: CDR1 DFQATT, CDR2 SNEGSKA (reference sequence). The CDR3 region is CSARDARASGHNEQFF. The CDR3 DNA sequence: TGCAGTGCTAGAGATGCTAGGGCTAGCGGTCACAATGAGCAGTTCTTC.

The chain couples TRBV4-1 to TRBJ2-3, with no clear D. Germline V gene lookup returns CDR1 MGHRA and CDR2 YSYEKL. The CDR3 totals 15 residues. V was shortened by 1 base and J by 5 bases, with 13 bases between the two germline ends. The CDR3 DNA follows: TGCGCCAGCAGCCAAGCAACCTTAAGGCAAGATACGCAGTATTTT. Its translation: CASSQATLRQDTQYF.

The rearrangement links TRBV9 to TRBJ1-1; D is unclear. Trimming took off 3 bases at V and 4 bases at J, with 13 bases between the two ends. CDR1 and CDR2 from the germline V gene are SGDLS and YYNGEE. The CDR3 contains 14 residues. CDR3 nucleotide sequence: TGTGCCAGCAGCGGTCCAACTTCGAGCACTGAAGCTTTCTTT. This gives the protein CASSGPTSSTEAFF.

The CDR3 spells CATSDSQRWETQYF. DNA for the CDR3: TGTGCCACCAGTGATTCACAGCGTTGGGAGACCCAGTACTTC. The chain has TRBV24-1 and TRBJ2-5, with D uncertain. V was trimmed by 2 bases and J by 5 bases, leaving 11 bases between them. CDR1 KGHDR and CDR2 SFDVKD come from the germline V gene. The CDR3 runs 14 residues.

Only a few counts were recorded for this clonotype. This sequence joins TRBV10-3 and TRBJ2-5, with unresolved D. CDR1 is ENHRY and CDR2 is SYGVKD in the germline V gene. The CDR3 has 13 amino acids. Trimming took 6 bases from V and 5 from J, leaving 13 bases between them. The DNA of the CDR3 is TGTGCCATCAGGGCGGAAGGCCGGGAGACCCAGTACTTC. Translating it yields CAIRAEGRETQYF.

This sequence joins TRBV5-6 and TRBJ2-1; 7 bases fit TRBD1. The CDR3 consists of 15 residues. Germline values: CDR1 SGHDT, CDR2 YYEEEE. Losses at the gene ends were 1 base for V and 7 bases for J; bases not matched to a gene: 8. The CDR3 DNA reads TGTGCCAGCAGCTTGACAGGGGTTTCGGAAAATGAGCAGTTCTTC. Its protein product is CASSLTGVSENEQFF.

Ten or more counts support this clonotype. The J gene is TRBJ2-5, the V gene TRBV7-2; D is uncertain. This CDR3 is built from 14 residues. The V gene's germline CDR1 is SGHTA and CDR2 FQGNSA. V was cut by 8 bases and J by 3 bases, with 16 bases left in between. This CDR3 is CASWTGMGKETQYF. The CDR3 DNA follows: TGTGCCAGCTGGACGGGCATGGGGAAAGAGACCCAGTACTTC.

V is TRBV3-1 and J is TRBJ2-5; 7 bases match TRBD2. V lost 0 bases to trimming and J lost 2 bases; unmatched junction nucleotides: 6. The germline V gene encodes CDR1 LGHDT and CDR2 YNNKEL (reference sequence). The CDR3 extends over 16 amino acids. The CDR3 spells CASSQEGGGVQETQYF. As DNA, the CDR3 is TGTGCCAGCAGCCAAGAGGGTGGGGGGGTTCAAGAGACCCAGTACTTC.

The chain has TRBV7-2 and TRBJ2-7; D gene ambiguous. Germline CDR1 reads SGHTA; CDR2 reads FQGNSA. There are 15 residues in the CDR3. V was clipped by 0 bases and J by 3 bases, with 12 bases between them. The CDR3 region has the DNA TGTGCCAGCAGCTTAGCGAGTGCCAGCCTCTACGAGCAGTACTTC. It yields the protein CASSLASASLYEQYF.

V usage is TRBV12-3 or TRBV12-4 and J usage is TRBJ2-2; tentatively, D is TRBD1 or TRBD2 (5 bases each). This CDR3 has 15 amino acids. Trimming took 4 bases from V and 0 from J, leaving 9 bases between them. For the CDR3, the DNA is TGTGCCAGCAGTTCCCGAGGGGCGAACACCGGGGAGCTGTTTTTT. Protein product: CASSSRGANTGELFF.

The V call is TRBV5-4, the J call TRBJ1-2; D perhaps matches TRBD1 (5 bases). CDR1 is SGHNT, CDR2 YYREEE, per germline (reference sequence). The CDR3 loop spans 14 amino acids. V gave up 1 base and J gave up 4 bases, with 11 bases separating them. The CDR3 DNA reads TGTGCCAGCAGCTTGCAGGGCCAGGGCTATGGCTACACCTTC. Translated, it gives CASSLQGQGYGYTF.

This clonotype was observed a few times. This chain connects TRBV9 to TRBJ1-5, with no clear D. The V gene lost 1 base and the J gene lost 9 bases, with 8 bases spanning the gap. Germline V CDR1 and CDR2: SGDLS, YYNGEE. The CDR3 is made up of 12 amino acids. The DNA for the CDR3 is TGTGCCAGCAGCGTAAGTTCGCCGCCCCAGCATTTT. This encodes CASSVSSPPQHF. The complete variable domain, with remaining parts taken from reference TRBV9 and TRBJ1-5, reads DSGVTQTPKHLITATGQRVTLRCSPRSGDLSVYWYQQSLDQGLQFLIQYYNGEERAKGNILERFSAQQFPDLHSELNLSSLELGDSALYFCASSVSSPPQHFGDGTRLSIL.

This clonotype turned up a few times. This sequence joins TRBV7-9 and TRBJ1-1; perhaps TRBD1 as D (6 bases). CDR1 SEHNR and CDR2 FQNEAQ come from the germline V gene (reference sequence). The CDR3 has 14 residues. V lost 4 bases, J lost 2 bases, and 11 bases lay in between. This CDR3 is CASSSGATNTEAFF. Written as DNA, the CDR3 is TGTGCCAGCAGCTCGGGGGCAACAAACACTGAAGCTTTCTTT.

V gene TRBV10-3 combines with J gene TRBJ2-7; D not resolved. Germline V gene lookup returns CDR1 ENHRY and CDR2 SYGVKD. V was clipped by 7 bases and J by 0 bases, with 10 bases between them. The CDR3 extends over 13 amino acids. The CDR3 is CAINPGNSYEQYF. The CDR3, as DNA: TGTGCCATCAATCCAGGCAACTCCTACGAGCAGTACTTC.

The rearrangement joins TRBV5-5 to TRBJ2-5; D remains unclear. With the DNA end fitting TRBJ2-1 better, the J assignment may be wrong. The CDR3 consists of 15 residues. Germline loops: CDR1 SGHKS, CDR2 YYEKEE (reference sequence). The CDR3 here is CASSLSTSRWDEQFF. CDR3 DNA: TGTGCCAGCAGCTTGTCAACCTCCCGGTGGGATGAGCAGTTCTTC.